Shown below are 28 T cell receptor beta chains from a single sample sequenced in a study of cytomegalovirus exposure and HLA in healthy donors (dated 2017 in TCRdb). Libraries were built with the immunoSEQ multiplex PCR assay. For the multiplex PCR, a mixture combining 60 forward primers for TCR Vbeta segments and 13 reverse primers for TCR Jbeta segments was used. Entries here come from immuneACCESS through TCRdb and include only in-frame sequences with V and J called. Some clones fail to appear in such tables; in the studies checked, an unresolved V gene covers under half of the shortfall, and the cause of the remainder is unknown. The sample yields about 100,000 clones; around 81% were counted once. The top ten clonotypes cover about 4.8% of the sample. The sample comprised PBMCs. The origin of the receptors is a man aged 40-49 years in good health and CMV-seropositive.

The V gene is TRBV4-1, the J gene TRBJ2-1; 8 bases line up with TRBD1. Germline V CDR1 and CDR2: MGHRA, YSYEKL. The CDR3 sequence is 15 residues long. V dropped 4 bases and J dropped 9; count of bases not matched to a gene: 11. This CDR3 reads CASSLQGQVPTEQFF. CDR3 nucleotide sequence: TGCGCCAGCAGCCTCCAGGGACAGGTGCCCACTGAGCAGTTCTTC.

Only a few counts were recorded for this clone. V usage is TRBV7-2 and J usage is TRBJ1-5; weak D call: TRBD1 (5 bases). The CDR3 runs to 13 residues. Looked up from germline, CDR1 is SGHTA and CDR2 is FQGNSA. Deletions cut 4 bases from V and 7 bases from J, with 11 bases between. The chain's CDR3 is CASSSRQRQPQHF. CDR3 DNA: TGTGCCAGCAGCTCGAGACAGCGCCAGCCCCAGCATTTT.

This rearrangement joins TRBV5-1 to TRBJ1-5, with D unclear. In germline, CDR1 is SGHRS, CDR2 YFSETQ. V gave up 0 bases and J gave up 2 bases, with 9 bases separating them. The CDR3 is 15 residues long. The CDR3 DNA sequence: TGCGCCAGCAGCTTGGCGGGGAGAGGCAATCAGCCCCAGCATTTT. Translated, it gives CASSLAGRGNQPQHF.

The V gene is TRBV7-9, the J gene TRBJ2-7, with 7 bases aligning to TRBD1. The V and J ends lost 1 base and 5 bases, in that order; junction bases with no gene match: 8. The length of the CDR3 is 15 residues. Germline-derived CDR1 and CDR2 are SEHNR and FQNEAQ (reference sequence). The CDR3 bases are TGTGCCAGCAGCTTAGAAGGGGGCAGGGGTCACGAGCAGTACTTC. Amino acids: CASSLEGGRGHEQYF.

The rearrangement uses TRBV18 and TRBJ1-4; 8 nucleotides align to TRBD1. CDR1 KGHSH and CDR2 LQKENI come from the germline V gene. With V trimmed by 6 bases and J by 5 bases, 8 bases remained unmatched. The CDR3 contains 15 residues. As DNA, the CDR3 is TGTGCCAGCTCCCCAGGACAGGGAAGGAATGAAAAACTGTTTTTT. This translates into CASSPGQGRNEKLFF.

This chain uses TRBV28 with TRBJ1-1; D gene unclear. The CDR3 spans 13 residues. Trimming took 8 bases from V and 1 from J, leaving 11 bases between them. The germline V gene has CDR1 MDHEN and CDR2 SYDVKM. CDR3 sequence reads: CASAVPGNTEAFF. CDR3 nucleotides: TGTGCCAGCGCGGTCCCGGGGAACACTGAAGCTTTCTTT. The entire variable domain, with the rest obtained from reference TRBV28 and TRBJ1-1, is as follows: DVKVTQSSRYLVKRTGEKVFLECVQDMDHENMFWYRQDPGLGLRLIYFSYDVKMKEKGDIPEGYSVSREKKERFSLILESASTNQTSMYLCASAVPGNTEAFFGQGTRLTVV.

In nucleotides, the CDR3 is TGTGCCAGCAGGGAGTGGGAGGAGCGCTATGGCTACACCTTC. Translated: CASREWEERYGYTF. The chain uses TRBV9 and TRBJ1-2; D unresolved. The germline V gene has CDR1 SGDLS and CDR2 YYNGEE. The CDR3 runs to 14 residues. Deletions cut 5 bases from V and 4 bases from J, with 15 bases between.

The chain has TRBV19 and TRBJ2-5, with TRBD1 identical over 10 bases. Germline V lookup: CDR1 LNHDA, CDR2 SQIVND (reference sequence). There are 14 residues in the CDR3. Trimming cost V 5 bases and J 9 bases; bases outside gene matches: 9. The CDR3 spells CASSASGTGVAQYF. Here the CDR3 DNA reads TGTGCCAGTAGTGCGTCCGGGACAGGGGTCGCCCAGTACTTC.

The table lists this clone with a few counts. This chain connects TRBV25-1 to TRBJ2-7, with TRBD1 matching 9 bases. Unmatched junction bases numbered 7, after V lost 4 bases and J lost 3 bases. Germline V gives CDR1 MGHDK, CDR2 SYGVNS. The CDR3 extends over 15 amino acids. The CDR3 loop is CASSALQGAHYEQYF. The CDR3 nucleotides read TGTGCCAGCAGTGCACTACAGGGGGCTCACTACGAGCAGTACTTC.

The chain combines TRBV6-1 with TRBJ1-1; TRBD1 agrees at 9 bases. The CDR3 length is 14 residues. Trimming removed 6 bases from V and 1 base from J; junction bases left unmatched: 3. CDR1 and CDR2 from the germline V gene are MNHNS and SASEGT. The CDR3 region is CASSLTGGNTEAFF. CDR3 nucleotide sequence: TGTGCCAGCAGCCTGACAGGGGGGAACACTGAAGCTTTCTTT.

The V and J genes are TRBV4-1 and TRBJ1-6; 10 nucleotides align to TRBD1. The CDR3 loop spans 16 amino acids. V was pared by 3 bases and J by 7 bases, with 6 bases of the junction left unmatched. CDR1 is MGHRA and CDR2 is YSYEKL in the germline V gene. The DNA for the CDR3 is TGCGCCAGCAGCCAGGGGCAGGGACAGGGGAATTCACCCCTCCACTTT. Its translation: CASSQGQGQGNSPLHF.

The chain is built from TRBV5-4 and TRBJ2-1; D might be TRBD2 (6 bases). The CDR3 loop spans 15 amino acids. Trimming removed 1 base from V and 2 bases from J, with 10 bases in between. Germline values: CDR1 SGHNT, CDR2 YYREEE (reference sequence). The CDR3 DNA reads as TGTGCCAGCAGCTTGTTACGGGAGACCTACAATGAGCAGTTCTTC. Translated, it gives CASSLLRETYNEQFF.

CDR3 sequence reads: CASSDRVYGYTF. CDR3 coding DNA: TGCGCCAGCAGTGACAGGGTCTATGGCTACACCTTC. V gene TRBV10-2 combines with J gene TRBJ1-2; perhaps TRBD1 as D (5 bases). This CDR3 region has 12 residues. CDR1 is WSHSY and CDR2 is SAAADI in the germline V gene. The V gene lost 3 bases and the J gene lost 4 bases, with 6 bases spanning the gap.

The J gene is TRBJ2-3, the V gene TRBV9, with 9 bases lining up with TRBD1. With V trimmed by 2 bases and J by 5 bases, 9 bases remained unmatched. The CDR3 covers 16 residues. The germline V gene has CDR1 SGDLS and CDR2 YYNGEE. The CDR3 DNA is TGTGCCAGCAGCGTTGGGCAACAGGGGGCGCAAGATACGCAGTATTTT. It is translated as CASSVGQQGAQDTQYF.

V and J are TRBV7-9 and TRBJ2-5; D is unclear. V was shortened by 0 bases and J by 0 bases, with 11 bases between the two germline ends. The CDR3 runs to 16 residues. Germline values: CDR1 SEHNR, CDR2 FQNEAQ (reference sequence). The CDR3 loop reads CASSLASGLYQETQYF. As DNA, the CDR3 is TGTGCCAGCAGCTTAGCATCAGGCTTGTACCAAGAGACCCAGTACTTC. Variable domain in full (rest from reference TRBV7-9 and TRBJ2-5): DTGVSQNPRHKITKRGQNVTFRCDPISEHNRLYWYRQTLGQGPEFLTYFQNEAQLEKSRLLSDRFSAERPKGSFSTLEIQRTEQGDSAMYLCASSLASGLYQETQYFGPGTRLLVL.

This clone was seen a few times. V gene TRBV18 combines with J gene TRBJ2-2, with a possible D match to TRBD2 (5 bases). Trimming removed 2 bases at V and 0 bases at J, with 13 bases between. Germline CDR1 KGHSH, CDR2 LQKENI. The CDR3 runs 17 residues. The CDR3 loop is CASSPEPADSNTGELFF. Written as DNA, the CDR3 is TGTGCCAGCTCACCAGAGCCAGCGGATTCGAACACCGGGGAGCTGTTTTTT.

There are a few counts of this clone. V and J are TRBV6-5 and TRBJ2-2; D possibly corresponds to TRBD2 (5 bases). Trimming shortened V by 1 base and J by 0 bases, and 9 bases separated the two germline ends. The CDR3 is made up of 16 amino acids. Germline loops: CDR1 MNHEY, CDR2 SVGAGI. The CDR3 region is CASSYFRDPNTGELFF. The CDR3 DNA follows: TGTGCCAGCAGTTACTTCCGGGATCCGAACACCGGGGAGCTGTTTTTT.

This clone showed up just a few times. J is TRBJ1-1 and V is TRBV25-1, with D hard to call. This CDR3 region has 13 residues. V shed 7 bases and J shed 0 bases, with 9 bases lying between them. Germline V CDR1 and CDR2: MGHDK, SYGVNS. The CDR3 protein is CASTPPLNTEAFF. CDR3 sequence (DNA): TGTGCCAGCACCCCCCCATTGAACACTGAAGCTTTCTTT.

J is TRBJ1-2 and V is TRBV7-2, with a possible D match to TRBD1 (5 bases). Germline V gene lookup returns CDR1 SGHTA and CDR2 FQGNSA. The CDR3 runs 15 residues. V shed 1 base and J shed 0 bases, with 9 bases lying between them. The chain's CDR3 is CASSLEPGSNYGYTF. The CDR3 DNA is TGTGCCAGCAGCTTAGAACCAGGGTCTAACTATGGCTACACCTTC.

By proportion, this clone is medium-sized (0.01 to 0.1%). V and J are TRBV2 and TRBJ1-2; 9 bases align to TRBD1. Germline trimming cut 6 bases from V and 13 bases from J; bases unmatched to any gene: 9. Per the germline V gene, CDR1 is SNHLY and CDR2 is FYNNEI. The CDR3 totals 12 residues. CDR3 nucleotides: TGTGCCAGCAGAGGGACAGGGTCGACCCCCACCTTC. Protein sequence: CASRGTGSTPTF.

The V gene is TRBV5-3, the J gene TRBJ1-5; 9 nucleotides line up with TRBD1. TRBV5-3 qualifies as an ORF whose function is uncertain. Trimming cost V 0 bases and J 2 bases; bases outside gene matches: 6. The length of the CDR3 is 17 residues. The CDR3 nucleotides are TGTGCCAGAAGCTTGGGACAGGGGGTGTCGGGCAATCAGCCCCAGCATTTT. Encoded protein: CARSLGQGVSGNQPQHF.

The chain uses TRBV7-9 and TRBJ1-3; D is uncertain. Germline V CDR1 and CDR2: SEHNR, FQNEAQ (reference sequence). V lost 2 bases, J lost 4 bases, and 3 bases lay in between. This CDR3 has 12 residues. In nucleotides, the CDR3 is TGTGCCAGCAGCTTAATAGGAAACACCATATATTTT. Protein: CASSLIGNTIYF. The complete variable domain, with remaining parts taken from reference TRBV7-9 and TRBJ1-3, reads DTGVSQNPRHKITKRGQNVTFRCDPISEHNRLYWYRQTLGQGPEFLTYFQNEAQLEKSRLLSDRFSAERPKGSFSTLEIQRTEQGDSAMYLCASSLIGNTIYFGEGSWLTVV.

The sample holds one count of this clone. This chain links TRBV7-9 with TRBJ2-7; weak D call: TRBD2 (5 bases). CDR1 is SEHNR, CDR2 FQNEAQ, per germline (reference sequence). This CDR3 has 13 residues. Trimming removed 5 bases from V and 6 bases from J, with 14 bases in between. This CDR3 is CASSLGSTAEQYF. CDR3 bases: TGTGCCAGCAGCCTGGGGAGTACGGCCGAGCAGTACTTC.

The rearrangement uses TRBV19 and TRBJ1-5; TRBD1 matches at 9 bases. The CDR3 spans 16 residues. Per germline, CDR1 LNHDA and CDR2 SQIVND (reference sequence). V lost 7 bases, J lost 3 bases, and 10 bases stayed unmatched. The CDR3 is CASTMGQGNSNQPQHF. The CDR3 DNA reads as TGTGCCAGTACCATGGGACAGGGAAATTCCAATCAGCCCCAGCATTTT.

This chain uses TRBV28 with TRBJ2-1; D is perhaps TRBD2 (6 bases). The CDR3 spans 15 residues. CDR1 and CDR2 (germline): MDHEN, SYDVKM. V was trimmed by 3 bases and J by 0 bases, leaving 9 bases between them. CDR3 protein: CASSLEGTSYNEQFF. The DNA for the CDR3 is TGTGCCAGCAGTTTGGAGGGGACCTCCTACAATGAGCAGTTCTTC.

The V and J genes are TRBV5-1 and TRBJ2-7; 7 bases agree with TRBD1. The CDR3 consists of 15 residues. Germline lookup yields CDR1 SGHRS and CDR2 YFSETQ. V shed 4 bases, J shed 1 base, and the junction held 8 bases outside the gene matches. CDR3 in amino acids: CASSDRAGVSYEQYF. The DNA for the CDR3 is TGCGCCAGCAGCGACAGGGCGGGTGTTTCCTACGAGCAGTACTTC.

The chain employs TRBV7-6 and TRBJ2-5; possible D gene TRBD1, 5 bases. The J call may be mistaken, given a closer DNA end match to TRBJ2-7. This CDR3 is 13 amino acids long. The germline V gene encodes CDR1 SGHVS and CDR2 FNYEAQ. The CDR3 is CASSLPQGGEQYF. The DNA for the CDR3 is TGTGCCAGCAGCTTGCCCCAGGGTGGCGAGCAGTACTTC.

V gene TRBV7-2 combines with J gene TRBJ2-6, with D tentatively TRBD1 (5 bases). The CDR3 length is 14 residues. Trimming removed 10 bases at V and 0 bases at J, with 10 bases between. The V gene's germline CDR1 is SGHTA and CDR2 FQGNSA. CDR3 sequence reads: CAISRVSGANVLTF. CDR3 DNA sequence: TGTGCCATTTCCAGGGTCTCTGGGGCCAACGTCCTGACTTTC.